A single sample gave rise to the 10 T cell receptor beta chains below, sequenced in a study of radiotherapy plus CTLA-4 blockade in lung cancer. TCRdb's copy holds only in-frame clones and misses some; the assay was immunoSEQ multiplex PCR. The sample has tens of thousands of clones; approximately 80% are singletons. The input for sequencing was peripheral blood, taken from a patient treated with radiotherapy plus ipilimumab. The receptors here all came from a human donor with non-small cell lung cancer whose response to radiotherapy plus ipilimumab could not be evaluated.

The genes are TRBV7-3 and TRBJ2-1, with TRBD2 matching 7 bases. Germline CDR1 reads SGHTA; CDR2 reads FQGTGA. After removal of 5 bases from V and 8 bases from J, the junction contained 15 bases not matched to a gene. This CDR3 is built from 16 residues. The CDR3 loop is CASSQRERLAIDEQFF. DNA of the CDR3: TGTGCCAGCAGCCAAAGGGAGCGACTAGCTATCGATGAGCAGTTCTTC.

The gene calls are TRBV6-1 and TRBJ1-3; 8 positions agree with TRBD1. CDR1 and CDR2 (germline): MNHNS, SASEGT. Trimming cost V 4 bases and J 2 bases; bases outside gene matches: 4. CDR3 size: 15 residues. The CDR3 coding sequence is TGTGCCAGCAGTGCCGGACAGGGTACTGGAAACACCATATATTTT. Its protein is CASSAGQGTGNTIYF.

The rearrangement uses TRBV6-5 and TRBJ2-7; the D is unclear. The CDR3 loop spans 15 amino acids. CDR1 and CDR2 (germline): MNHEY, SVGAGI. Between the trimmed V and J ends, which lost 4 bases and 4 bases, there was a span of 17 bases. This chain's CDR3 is CASSWVFGVNYEQYF. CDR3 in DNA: TGTGCCAGCAGTTGGGTGTTCGGAGTTAATTACGAGCAGTACTTC.

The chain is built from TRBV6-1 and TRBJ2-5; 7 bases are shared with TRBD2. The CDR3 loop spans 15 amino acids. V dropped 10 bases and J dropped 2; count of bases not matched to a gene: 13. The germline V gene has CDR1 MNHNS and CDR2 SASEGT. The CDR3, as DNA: TGTGCCACCCACCTAGGGGCTAGCGGACAAGAGACCCAGTACTTC. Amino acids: CATHLGASGQETQYF.

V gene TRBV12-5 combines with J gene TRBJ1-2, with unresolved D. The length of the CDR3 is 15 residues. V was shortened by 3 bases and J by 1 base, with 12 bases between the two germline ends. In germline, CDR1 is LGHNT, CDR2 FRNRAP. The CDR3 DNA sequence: TGTGCTAGTGGTTTCCATCCTGGGAGTAACTATGGCTACACCTTC. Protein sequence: CASGFHPGSNYGYTF.

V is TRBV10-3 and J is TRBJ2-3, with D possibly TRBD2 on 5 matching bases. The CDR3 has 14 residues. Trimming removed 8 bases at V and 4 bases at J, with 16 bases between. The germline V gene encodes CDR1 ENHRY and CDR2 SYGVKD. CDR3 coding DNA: TGTGCCATCGGCTCAGTCCCCGGGGCAGATACGCAGTATTTT. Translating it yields CAIGSVPGADTQYF.

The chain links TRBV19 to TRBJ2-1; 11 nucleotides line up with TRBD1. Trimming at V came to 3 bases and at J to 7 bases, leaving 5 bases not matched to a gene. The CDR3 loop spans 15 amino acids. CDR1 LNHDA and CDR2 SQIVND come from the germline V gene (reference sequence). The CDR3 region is CASSISGQGVNEQFF. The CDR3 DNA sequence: TGTGCCAGTAGTATCTCGGGACAGGGGGTGAATGAGCAGTTCTTC. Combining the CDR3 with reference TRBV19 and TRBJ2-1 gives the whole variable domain DGGITQSPKYLFRKEGQNVTLSCEQNLNHDAMYWYRQDPGQGLRLIYYSQIVNDFQKGDIAEGYSVSREKKESFPLTVTSAQKNPTAFYLCASSISGQGVNEQFFGPGTRLTVL.

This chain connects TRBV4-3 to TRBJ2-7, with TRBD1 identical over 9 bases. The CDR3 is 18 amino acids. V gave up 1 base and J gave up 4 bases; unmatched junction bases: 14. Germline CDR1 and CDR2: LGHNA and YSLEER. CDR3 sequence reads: CASSQASPGQGLAYEQYF. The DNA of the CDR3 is TGCGCCAGCAGCCAAGCTTCTCCGGGACAGGGATTGGCATACGAGCAGTACTTC.

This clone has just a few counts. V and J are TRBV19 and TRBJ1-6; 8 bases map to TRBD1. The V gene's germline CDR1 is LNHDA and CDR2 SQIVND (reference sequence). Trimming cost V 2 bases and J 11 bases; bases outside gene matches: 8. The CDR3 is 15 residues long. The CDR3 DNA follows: TGTGCCAGTAGTATATTAGGGACAGGACATACACCCCTCCACTTT. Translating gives CASSILGTGHTPLHF. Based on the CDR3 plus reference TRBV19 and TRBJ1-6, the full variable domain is DGGITQSPKYLFRKEGQNVTLSCEQNLNHDAMYWYRQDPGQGLRLIYYSQIVNDFQKGDIAEGYSVSREKKESFPLTVTSAQKNPTAFYLCASSILGTGHTPLHFGNGTRLTVT.

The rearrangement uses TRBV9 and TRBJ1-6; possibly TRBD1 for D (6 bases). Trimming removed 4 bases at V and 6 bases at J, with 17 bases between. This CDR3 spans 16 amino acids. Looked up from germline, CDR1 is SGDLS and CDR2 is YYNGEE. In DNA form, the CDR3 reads TGTGCCAGCAGCCCATTAATGGGGACAAGTAATTCACCCCTCCACTTT. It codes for CASSPLMGTSNSPLHF. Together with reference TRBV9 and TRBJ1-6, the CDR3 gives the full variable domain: DSGVTQTPKHLITATGQRVTLRCSPRSGDLSVYWYQQSLDQGLQFLIQYYNGEERAKGNILERFSAQQFPDLHSELNLSSLELGDSALYFCASSPLMGTSNSPLHFGNGTRLTVT.